This TCR beta chain was recovered during a study of cytomegalovirus exposure and HLA in healthy donors. With 60 Vbeta and 13 Jbeta primers, the PCR was carried out. The data were produced by immunoSEQ multiplex PCR, yet TCRdb's version contains in-frame clones alone and is incomplete. Here the sample spans 95,000 to 130,000 clones, 70% to 80% being singletons. The specimen was PBMCs. This sequence originates from a woman between 18 and 30 years old in good health and CMV-seronegative.

Here the CDR3 DNA reads TGTGCCAGCAGCCTACAGGGGCTTACGGAAGCTTTCTTT. It specifies CASSLQGLTEAFF. The rearrangement links TRBV5-4 to TRBJ1-1; 7 nucleotides align to TRBD1. The germline V gene encodes CDR1 SGHNT and CDR2 YYREEE (reference sequence). CDR3 length: 13 amino acids. The trim removed 4 bases at V and 8 bases at J, leaving 8 bases unmatched.